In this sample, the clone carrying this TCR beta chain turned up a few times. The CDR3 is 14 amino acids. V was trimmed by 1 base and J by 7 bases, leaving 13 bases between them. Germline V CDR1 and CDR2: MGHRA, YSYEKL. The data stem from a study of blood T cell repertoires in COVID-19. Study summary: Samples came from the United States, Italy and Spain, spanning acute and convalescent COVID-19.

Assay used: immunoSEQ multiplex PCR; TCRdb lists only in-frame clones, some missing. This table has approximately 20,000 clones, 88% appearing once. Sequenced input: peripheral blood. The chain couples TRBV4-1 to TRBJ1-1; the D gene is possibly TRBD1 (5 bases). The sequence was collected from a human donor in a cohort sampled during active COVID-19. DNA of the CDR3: TGCGCCAGCAGCCAAGTCGGGACTGGGGATGAAGCTTTCTTT. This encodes CASSQVGTGDEAFF.